The entry that follows covers one T cell receptor (beta chain) sequence. The repertoire was sequenced with immunoSEQ multiplex PCR; TCRdb's copy has only in-frame clones and lacks some. Of around 13,000 clones in the sample, about four fifths are singletons; the top ten hold less than 7%. This record comes from a study of T cell clonotyping in hematopoietic cell transplantation. Blood collection times were about day -28 and days 30, 100, 180 posttransplant. The CDR3 has 17 residues. Trimming removed 2 bases from V and 0 bases from J; junction bases left unmatched: 6. CDR1 SEHNR and CDR2 FQNEAQ come from the germline V gene (reference sequence).

The sequence derives from a female patient aged 40 to 55 who had an allogeneic stem cell transplant from a related donor, so T cells may come from the graft donor. Some clones in this sample may be carry-over from other donors' samples. The sample consisted of PBMCs, taken 100 days after allogeneic stem cell transplant. The gene calls are TRBV7-9 and TRBJ1-3, with TRBD1 matching 8 bases. CDR3 protein: CASSLSEQGDSGNTIYF. The CDR3 coding sequence is TGTGCCAGCAGCTTATCCGAACAGGGGGACTCTGGAAACACCATATATTTT.